This is a list of T cell receptor beta chains from one sample in a study of regulatory T cells in long-lasting Graves disease. TCRdb called the multiplex PCR reads again in MiXCR, with one record for every CDR3 protein. In the table there are about 420,000 distinct CDR3 sequences, roughly 15% of which are singletons. These data were also reused for a study on T cells in Graves' hyperthyroidism and ophthalmopathy.

Sequencing used peripheral blood mononuclear cells (PBMCs), obtained at new diagnosis, from a patient treated with antithyroid drugs. The receptors derive from a woman under 30 with Graves disease. The CDR3 runs from the conserved cysteine through the conserved F or W. The D gene is left open where the match is weak. A clone size is listed for some rows: how often the clone was seen (once, few, many), or a class if it is expanded.

d_call: .
j_call: TRBJ2-7
clone_size: many
v_call: TRBV28
cdr3_aa: CASSFDLRGNEQYF
cdr3_nt: TGTGCCAGCAGTTTTGATCTCAGGGGCAACGAGCAGTACTTC

d_call: .
j_call: TRBJ2-7
clone_size: .
v_call: TRBV15
cdr3_aa: CATSRGAGDSYEQYF
cdr3_nt: TGTGCCACCAGCAGAGGGGCAGGGGACTCCTACGAGCAGTACTTC

d_call: TRBD2
j_call: TRBJ2-1
clone_size: many
v_call: TRBV7-9
cdr3_aa: CASSITSGRGLLNNEQFF
cdr3_nt: TGTGCCAGCAGCATCACTAGCGGGAGGGGTCTCTTGAACAATGAGCAGTTCTTC

d_call: .
j_call: TRBJ1-1
clone_size: many
v_call: TRBV9
cdr3_aa: CASSVNTRTEAFF
cdr3_nt: TGTGCCAGCAGCGTGAACACTCGCACTGAAGCTTTCTTT

d_call: TRBD1
j_call: TRBJ2-6
clone_size: few
v_call: TRBV18
cdr3_aa: CASRAGGDGANVLTF
cdr3_nt: TGTGCCAGCCGGGCAGGGGGCGATGGGGCCAACGTCCTGACTTTC

d_call: TRBD1
j_call: TRBJ1-2
clone_size: many
v_call: TRBV30
cdr3_aa: CAWKGDRGMGYTF
cdr3_nt: TGTGCCTGGAAAGGAGACAGGGGAATGGGCTACACCTTC

d_call: TRBD2
j_call: TRBJ2-2
clone_size: many
v_call: TRBV3-1
cdr3_aa: CASSQGLLAGVWSTGELFF
cdr3_nt: TGTGCCAGCAGCCAAGGCCTACTAGCGGGCGTATGGAGCACCGGGGAGCTGTTTTTT

d_call: .
j_call: TRBJ2-5
clone_size: many
v_call: TRBV2
cdr3_aa: CASSETGSLETQYF
cdr3_nt: TGTGCCAGCAGTGAAACCGGGAGTCTAGAGACCCAGTACTTC

d_call: TRBD1
j_call: TRBJ2-3
clone_size: many
v_call: TRBV11-2
cdr3_aa: CASSLVGGYTDTQYF
cdr3_nt: TGTGCCAGCAGCTTAGTAGGGGGCTATACAGATACGCAGTATTTT

d_call: .
j_call: TRBJ2-1
clone_size: many
v_call: TRBV6-2/TRBV6-3
cdr3_aa: CASSVIWGDNEQFF
cdr3_nt: TGTGCCAGCAGCGTAATCTGGGGAGACAATGAGCAGTTCTTC

d_call: TRBD2
j_call: TRBJ2-3
clone_size: few
v_call: TRBV9
cdr3_aa: CASSPRAGGDDTQYF
cdr3_nt: TGTGCCAGCAGCCCCCGAGCGGGAGGGGACGATACGCAGTATTTT

d_call: TRBD2
j_call: TRBJ2-7
clone_size: .
v_call: TRBV6-1
cdr3_aa: CASSEPPGLAETYEQYF
cdr3_nt: TGTGCCAGCAGTGAACCCCCCGGACTAGCGGAAACCTACGAGCAGTACTTC

d_call: .
j_call: TRBJ1-1
clone_size: few
v_call: TRBV19
cdr3_aa: CASSMAANTEAFF
cdr3_nt: TGTGCCAGTAGTATGGCAGCGAACACTGAAGCTTTCTTT

d_call: .
j_call: TRBJ1-1
clone_size: many
v_call: TRBV6-2/TRBV6-3
cdr3_aa: CASTNEGFTEAFF
cdr3_nt: TGTGCCAGCACAAACGAGGGTTTCACTGAAGCTTTCTTT

d_call: TRBD1
j_call: TRBJ2-2
clone_size: .
v_call: TRBV5-1
cdr3_aa: CASSLNVGQGNGELFF
cdr3_nt: TGCGCCAGCAGCCTCAACGTAGGACAGGGGAATGGGGAGCTGTTTTTT

d_call: TRBD2
j_call: TRBJ2-7
clone_size: few
v_call: TRBV25-1
cdr3_aa: CASSGSLAGLYEQYF
cdr3_nt: TGTGCCAGCAGTGGGAGTCTAGCGGGCCTCTACGAGCAGTACTTC